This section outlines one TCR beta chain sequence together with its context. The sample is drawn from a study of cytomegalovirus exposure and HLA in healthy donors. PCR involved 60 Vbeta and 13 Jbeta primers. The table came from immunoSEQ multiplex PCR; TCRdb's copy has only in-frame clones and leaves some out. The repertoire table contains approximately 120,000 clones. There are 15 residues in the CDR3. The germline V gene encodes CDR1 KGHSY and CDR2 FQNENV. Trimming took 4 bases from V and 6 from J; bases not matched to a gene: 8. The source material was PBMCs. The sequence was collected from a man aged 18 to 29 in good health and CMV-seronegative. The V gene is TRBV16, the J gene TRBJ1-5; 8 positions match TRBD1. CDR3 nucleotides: TGTGCCAGCAGCCGGATGACAGGGGCAAGTCAGCCCCAGCATTTT. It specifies CASSRMTGASQPQHF.